Listed below are T cell receptor beta chains from one sample, sequenced in a study of blood T cell repertoires in COVID-19. Produced via immunoSEQ multiplex PCR; TCRdb's table is partial and in-frame only. The sample has about 100,000 clones; roughly 84% are singletons. Sequencing was carried out using peripheral blood. The receptor set was obtained from a human donor in a cohort sampled during active COVID-19. CDR3s include the opening cysteine and the closing phenylalanine or tryptophan. A D gene is named only where the DNA matches it firmly. Part of the rows lack a size; the others show once, few, many or a class for expanded clones.

len: 19; d_gene: TRBD2; v_gene: TRBV6-6; j_gene: TRBJ2-1; abundance: -; CDR3aa: CASSPVGLAGLSSYNEQFF; CDR3nt: TGTGCCAGCAGTCCCGTGGGACTAGCGGGACTCAGCTCCTACAATGAGCAGTTCTTC
len: 16; d_gene: TRBD1; v_gene: TRBV7-2; j_gene: TRBJ1-3; abundance: -; CDR3aa: CASSLVQGATGNTIYF; CDR3nt: TGTGCCAGCAGCTTAGTACAGGGGGCGACGGGAAACACCATATATTTT
len: 13; d_gene: -; v_gene: TRBV6-5; j_gene: TRBJ2-5; abundance: -; CDR3aa: CASRPTGKETQYF; CDR3nt: TGTGCCAGCAGACCGACAGGAAAAGAGACCCAGTACTTC
len: 16; d_gene: TRBD1; v_gene: TRBV28; j_gene: TRBJ1-2; abundance: -; CDR3aa: CASSLSDRGYNYGYTF; CDR3nt: TGTGCCAGCAGTTTAAGCGACAGGGGGTATAACTATGGCTACACCTTC
len: 17; d_gene: TRBD1; v_gene: TRBV5-4; j_gene: TRBJ2-5; abundance: -; CDR3aa: CASSLGWGQGEVETQYF; CDR3nt: TGTGCCAGCAGCCTCGGTTGGGGACAGGGGGAGGTGGAGACCCAGTACTTC
len: 16; d_gene: -; v_gene: TRBV27; j_gene: TRBJ2-5; abundance: -; CDR3aa: CASSFLHSGIGETQYF; CDR3nt: TGTGCCAGCAGTTTCCTCCACTCGGGAATTGGAGAGACCCAGTACTTC
len: 14; d_gene: -; v_gene: TRBV28; j_gene: TRBJ2-1; abundance: -; CDR3aa: CASSRELKYNEQFF; CDR3nt: TGTGCCAGCAGCCGAGAACTAAAATACAATGAGCAGTTCTTC
len: 15; d_gene: -; v_gene: TRBV11-2; j_gene: TRBJ2-5; abundance: few; CDR3aa: CASSFNLGASETQYF; CDR3nt: TGTGCCAGCAGCTTCAATCTCGGTGCATCAGAGACCCAGTACTTC
len: 19; d_gene: TRBD2; v_gene: TRBV4-1; j_gene: TRBJ2-6; abundance: -; CDR3aa: CASSQGLAGGASGANVLTF; CDR3nt: TGCGCCAGCAGCCAAGGACTAGCGGGAGGAGCCTCTGGGGCCAACGTCCTGACTTTC
len: 14; d_gene: TRBD2; v_gene: TRBV28; j_gene: TRBJ2-1; abundance: -; CDR3aa: CASSKRELNNEQFF; CDR3nt: TGTGCCAGCAGTAAGCGGGAGTTGAATAATGAGCAGTTCTTC
len: 16; d_gene: TRBD2; v_gene: TRBV5-1; j_gene: TRBJ2-1; abundance: -; CDR3aa: CASSLDQTSASNEQFF; CDR3nt: TGCGCCAGCAGCCTGGATCAGACTAGCGCGAGCAATGAGCAGTTCTTC
len: 12; d_gene: -; v_gene: TRBV18; j_gene: TRBJ1-2; abundance: -; CDR3aa: CASSSGAYGYTF; CDR3nt: TGTGCCAGCTCCAGTGGGGCCTATGGCTACACCTTC
len: 18; d_gene: TRBD1; v_gene: TRBV5-1; j_gene: TRBJ1-6; abundance: -; CDR3aa: CASSTDLGQTTTNSPLHF; CDR3nt: TGCGCCAGCAGCACCGACCTGGGACAGACCACAACTAATTCACCCCTCCACTTT
len: 14; d_gene: -; v_gene: TRBV10-3; j_gene: TRBJ1-1; abundance: many; CDR3aa: CAISSDGGVTEAFF; CDR3nt: TGTGCCATCAGCAGCGACGGGGGAGTCACTGAAGCTTTCTTT
len: 16; d_gene: TRBD2; v_gene: TRBV6-6; j_gene: TRBJ2-7; abundance: -; CDR3aa: CASSYSQSGTPYEQYF; CDR3nt: TGTGCCAGCAGTTACTCGCAAAGCGGGACCCCGTACGAGCAGTACTTC